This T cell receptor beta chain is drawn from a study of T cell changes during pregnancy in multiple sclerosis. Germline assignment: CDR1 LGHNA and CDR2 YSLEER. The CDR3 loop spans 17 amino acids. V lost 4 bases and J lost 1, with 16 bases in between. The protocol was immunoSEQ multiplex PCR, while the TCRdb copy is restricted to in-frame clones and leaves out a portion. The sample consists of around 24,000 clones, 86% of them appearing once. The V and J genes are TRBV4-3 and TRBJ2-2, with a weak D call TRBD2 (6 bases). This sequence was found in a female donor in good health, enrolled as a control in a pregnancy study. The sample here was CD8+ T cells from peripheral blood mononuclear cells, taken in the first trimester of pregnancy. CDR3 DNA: TGCGCCAGCAGCCTGGGGAGGTTCGGGGGGAACACCGGGGAGCTGTTTTTT. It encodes CASSLGRFGGNTGELFF.